A single sample is the source of the 16 T cell receptor beta chains below, sequenced in a study of T cell responses to AZD1222 COVID-19 vaccine. The table came from immunoSEQ multiplex PCR; TCRdb's copy has only in-frame clones and leaves some out. Of about 160,000 clones listed, 91% are singletons. This material consisted of peripheral blood, taken on day 0 of AZD1222 vaccination. The receptors were sampled from an adult in good health.

The genes are TRBV24-1 and TRBJ2-1, with D perhaps matching TRBD2 (5 bases). V lost 3 bases and J lost 5, with 16 bases in between. This CDR3 comprises 16 residues. The germline gives CDR1 KGHDR, CDR2 SFDVKD. CDR3 sequence reads: CATSDPRSRGNNEQFF. CDR3 bases: TGTGCCACCAGTGATCCCCGCTCACGGGGAAACAATGAGCAGTTCTTC.

In its sample, this clone was seen once. DNA of the CDR3: TGTGCCAGTACGGACAGGGTAGTAGGTGGGGCCAACGTCCTGACTTTC. It encodes CASTDRVVGGANVLTF. The chain carries TRBV19 and TRBJ2-6; 8 bases line up with TRBD1. Trimming cost V 7 bases and J 3 bases; bases outside gene matches: 8. CDR1 LNHDA and CDR2 SQIVND come from the germline V gene (reference sequence). The CDR3 consists of 16 residues. Together with reference TRBV19 and TRBJ2-6, the CDR3 gives the full variable domain: DGGITQSPKYLFRKEGQNVTLSCEQNLNHDAMYWYRQDPGQGLRLIYYSQIVNDFQKGDIAEGYSVSREKKESFPLTVTSAQKNPTAFYLCASTDRVVGGANVLTFGAGSRLTVL.

This rearrangement joins TRBV6-2 or TRBV6-3 to TRBJ1-6; possibly TRBD1 for D (6 bases). CDR3 length: 15 amino acids. Germline values: CDR1 MNHEY, CDR2 SVGEGT. V lost 6 bases and J 6 bases, leaving 15 bases between the germline ends. The CDR3 region is CASSAPDRPNSPLHF. The CDR3 DNA reads as TGTGCCAGCAGCGCTCCGGACAGACCTAATTCACCCCTCCACTTT.

This chain connects TRBV30 to TRBJ1-4; D perhaps matches TRBD1 (6 bases). Per germline, CDR1 GTSNPN and CDR2 SVGIG (reference sequence). The V and J ends lost 8 bases and 6 bases respectively, with 16 bases between them. This CDR3 has 13 residues. The CDR3 region is CALALGADEKLFF. The CDR3, as DNA: TGTGCCCTCGCATTGGGGGCTGATGAAAAACTGTTTTTT.

V is TRBV28 and J is TRBJ2-7; maybe TRBD2 (5 bases). Germline V gene lookup returns CDR1 MDHEN and CDR2 SYDVKM. CDR3 length: 13 residues. The germline V and J ends were trimmed by 7 bases and 7 bases, with 17 bases remaining between them. The CDR3 protein is CASTYRGTGEQYF. CDR3 nucleotide sequence: TGTGCCAGCACCTATCGGGGAACGGGGGAGCAGTACTTC.

The chain uses TRBV27 and TRBJ1-6; D not certain. CDR1 MNHEY and CDR2 SMNVEV come from the germline V gene (reference sequence). This CDR3 spans 13 amino acids. With 5 bases removed from V and 9 bases from J, the gap between germline ends came to 11 bases. CDR3 region: CASSRQMGSPLHF. For the CDR3, the DNA is TGTGCCAGCAGTCGACAAATGGGTTCACCCCTCCACTTT.

The rearrangement joins TRBV28 to TRBJ1-5, with D possibly TRBD1 on 5 matching bases. V lost 7 bases and J lost 4, with 17 bases in between. Per germline, CDR1 MDHEN and CDR2 SYDVKM. This CDR3 is built from 15 residues. The CDR3 bases are TGTGCCAGCATCTGGGGAGGGGAAGCAAATCAGCCCCAGCATTTT. Amino acid sequence: CASIWGGEANQPQHF.

This CDR3 is CASRPGHTSNQPQHF. CDR3 nucleotides: TGTGCCAGTAGACCGGGACATACCAGCAATCAGCCCCAGCATTTT. This chain joins TRBV19 and TRBJ1-5, with TRBD1 as a possible D gene (6 bases). V was shortened by 6 bases and J by 1 base, with 13 bases between the two germline ends. The CDR3 runs to 15 residues. From germline, CDR1 is LNHDA and CDR2 SQIVND (reference sequence).

The rearrangement uses TRBV11-3 and TRBJ2-1; tentative D call: TRBD1 (5 bases). The CDR3 length is 19 residues. Trimming removed 2 bases from V and 7 bases from J, with 27 bases in between. CDR1 and CDR2 (germline): SGHNT, YENEEA. The DNA for the CDR3 is TGTGCCAGCAGCTTATTTATATGGACGGGCCAGGGTTGGTGTAATGAGCAGTTCTTC. It specifies CASSLFIWTGQGWCNEQFF.

This clone was picked up one time. The chain carries TRBV15 and TRBJ2-3; D possibly corresponds to TRBD2 (6 bases). The CDR3 loop spans 15 amino acids. Germline loops: CDR1 LNHNV, CDR2 YYDKDF (reference sequence). V lost 1 base, J lost 3 bases, and 11 bases lay in between. The CDR3 DNA reads as TGTGCCACCAGCAGAGGGGGGGTTGGGACAGATACGCAGTATTTT. It is translated as CATSRGGVGTDTQYF.

The chain employs TRBV19 and TRBJ1-6, with D possibly matching TRBD1 (6 bases). This CDR3 region has 17 residues. Germline CDR1 and CDR2: LNHDA and SQIVND (reference sequence). V lost 3 bases, J lost 5 bases, and 17 bases lay in between. CDR3 sequence: CASSIDPGGHHNSPLHF. CDR3 bases: TGTGCCAGTAGTATCGACCCGGGGGGCCATCATAATTCACCCCTCCACTTT.

This sequence joins TRBV7-9 and TRBJ1-2; 7 nucleotides align to TRBD1. The V and J ends lost 4 bases and 4 bases, in that order; junction bases with no gene match: 3. Germline-derived CDR1 and CDR2 are SEHNR and FQNEAQ (reference sequence). The CDR3 consists of 13 residues. The CDR3 sequence: CASSSTGPYGYTF. The CDR3 DNA reads TGTGCCAGCAGCTCGACAGGGCCCTATGGCTACACCTTC.

This clone showed up just once. This chain links TRBV20-1 with TRBJ2-7; D remains unclear. The germline V and J ends were trimmed by 3 bases and 5 bases, with 5 bases remaining between them. The CDR3 sequence is 10 residues long. Germline assignment: CDR1 DFQATT and CDR2 SNEGSKA (reference sequence). This CDR3 reads CSASINEQYF. CDR3 sequence (DNA): TGCAGTGCTAGTATAAACGAGCAGTACTTC.

The rearrangement links TRBV28 to TRBJ1-1, with unresolved D. This CDR3 is built from 12 residues. Germline V gene lookup returns CDR1 MDHEN and CDR2 SYDVKM. The V end was cut by 5 bases, the J end by 11 bases, with 15 bases between. For the CDR3, the DNA is TGTGCCAGCAGTCTGGCATCGAGACTTGCTTTCTTT. Translated: CASSLASRLAFF. The variable domain in full, with the rest retrieved from reference TRBV28 and TRBJ1-1, is DVKVTQSSRYLVKRTGEKVFLECVQDMDHENMFWYRQDPGLGLRLIYFSYDVKMKEKGDIPEGYSVSREKKERFSLILESASTNQTSMYLCASSLASRLAFFGQGTRLTVV.

This clone was counted a single time. The rearrangement joins TRBV7-2 to TRBJ1-2; D gene uncertain. Germline V gene lookup returns CDR1 SGHTA and CDR2 FQGNSA. The ends were cut back, 8 bases at V and 4 bases at J, with 17 bases in the middle. The CDR3 spans 14 residues. In DNA form, the CDR3 reads TGTGCCAGCTCTTCCCCTCCTAAACTCTATGGCTACACCTTC. Protein sequence: CASSSPPKLYGYTF.

The chain has TRBV5-8 and TRBJ1-5; D call uncertain. The CDR3 covers 13 residues. V lost 2 bases and J lost 3, with 6 bases in between. CDR1 and CDR2 from the germline V gene are SGHTS and YDEGEE. The CDR3 DNA reads as TGTGCCAGCAGCTTCGGGCCCAATCAGCCCCAGCATTTT. Translation gives CASSFGPNQPQHF. The entire variable domain, with the rest obtained from reference TRBV5-8 and TRBJ1-5, is as follows: EAGVTQSPTHLIKTRGQQATLRCSPISGHTSVYWYQQALGLGLQFLLWYDEGEERNRGNFPPRFSGRQFPNYSSELNVNALELEDSALYLCASSFGPNQPQHFGDGTRLSIL.